This TCR beta chain was identified during a study of tumor-infiltrating lymphocytes in primary liver carcinoma. Study-level information: In every tissue type, samples returned a similar yield of roughly 3.65 to 7.5 million productive TCRbeta reads.

Concerning this clonotype: Its antigen remains unknown.

A constant-region primer served to make TCR beta cDNA from about 490 ng total RNA. Three nested multiplex PCR rounds, a slightly modified ARM-PCR method, built the TCR beta libraries. TCRdb reprocessed the multiplex PCR reads with MiXCR, giving one entry per CDR3 protein. The sample shows approximately 330,000 distinct CDR3 sequences, almost 65% of them seen only once. Study-level results: Tumors significantly exceeded blood in top-250-clone fraction (p = 0.039).

Unsorted whole blood yielded blood RNA, and germline DNA was extracted as well. Patients had chronic HBV infection and were treatment-naive. This sequence was found in a man in his forties with primary liver carcinoma and hepatitis B virus infection. The source material was peripheral blood.

Here the CDR3 reads CSVDRTVYNEQFF. The CDR3 coding sequence is TGCAGCGTTGATAGGACGGTTTACAATGAGCAGTTCTTC. The chain is built from TRBV29-1 and TRBJ2-1; D not certain. This CDR3 comprises 13 residues. The V end was cut by 3 bases, the J end by 4 bases, with 10 bases between. Germline values: CDR1 SQVTM, CDR2 ANQGSEA.